Listed below are T cell receptor beta chains from one sample, sequenced in a study of tumour-infiltrating T cells in Burkitt lymphoma. Clones were read by immunoSEQ multiplex PCR, and TCRdb kept only the in-frame ones, dropping some. The table lists roughly 13,000 clones, around 75% of them singletons. Sample: tumor tissue. The receptors were gathered from a human donor with diffuse large B-cell lymphoma. The CDR3 runs from the conserved cysteine through the conserved F or W. Each record gives: D gene, clone size, J gene, V gene, CDR3 DNA, CDR3 protein. The D gene is left open where the match is weak. Size is stated for part of the rows, as once, few or many counts, or as a class when the clone is expanded.

D gene: TRBD1
clone size: NA
J gene: TRBJ1-2
V gene: TRBV5-4
CDR3 DNA: TGTGCCAGCAGCTCGACAGGGCTTAACTATGGCTACACCTTC
CDR3 protein: CASSSTGLNYGYTF

D gene: NA
clone size: NA
J gene: TRBJ2-3
V gene: TRBV30
CDR3 DNA: TGTGCCTGGAGTTCCCAGAAAAGCACAGATACGCAGTATTTT
CDR3 protein: CAWSSQKSTDTQYF

D gene: TRBD1
clone size: NA
J gene: TRBJ1-4
V gene: TRBV5-6
CDR3 DNA: TGTGCCAGCAGCTACCGGGACAGGGTTAATGAAAAACTGTTTTTT
CDR3 protein: CASSYRDRVNEKLFF

D gene: NA
clone size: NA
J gene: TRBJ1-2
V gene: TRBV29-1
CDR3 DNA: TGCAGCGTTGGGACAGTATATGGCTACACCTTC
CDR3 protein: CSVGTVYGYTF

D gene: TRBD1
clone size: NA
J gene: TRBJ2-3
V gene: TRBV27
CDR3 DNA: TGTGCCAGCAGTTTGACAGGGGGCCTCGGGAGCACAGATACGCAGTATTTT
CDR3 protein: CASSLTGGLGSTDTQYF

D gene: TRBD1
clone size: NA
J gene: TRBJ1-2
V gene: TRBV9
CDR3 DNA: TGTGCCAGCAGCGTAGGTCCCGGCGACAGGGCTCCCTTCTTC
CDR3 protein: CASSVGPGDRAPFF

D gene: NA
clone size: few
J gene: TRBJ2-7
V gene: TRBV7-9
CDR3 DNA: TGTGCCAGCAGCTTAGACAGCGCAACCTACGAGCAGTACTTC
CDR3 protein: CASSLDSATYEQYF

D gene: NA
clone size: NA
J gene: TRBJ2-5
V gene: TRBV11-2
CDR3 DNA: TGTGCCAGCAGCCTTAGTCCAGAGACCCAGTACTTC
CDR3 protein: CASSLSPETQYF

D gene: NA
clone size: large
J gene: TRBJ2-7
V gene: TRBV6-5
CDR3 DNA: TGTGCCAGCAGTTACGACACTAGGGGCTACGAGCAGTACTTC
CDR3 protein: CASSYDTRGYEQYF

D gene: NA
clone size: NA
J gene: TRBJ1-1
V gene: TRBV11-3
CDR3 DNA: TGTGCCAGCAGTGAGTGGAGGGGGGACACTGAAGCTTTCTTT
CDR3 protein: CASSEWRGDTEAFF

D gene: NA
clone size: NA
J gene: TRBJ2-7
V gene: TRBV19
CDR3 DNA: TGTGCCAGTAGTATTTCCGGTCCCACCGCTCTAGAGCAGTACTTC
CDR3 protein: CASSISGPTALEQYF

D gene: NA
clone size: medium-sized
J gene: TRBJ2-2
V gene: TRBV12-5
CDR3 DNA: TGTGCTAGTGCCGTTAACACCGGGGAGCTGTTTTTT
CDR3 protein: CASAVNTGELFF

D gene: NA
clone size: NA
J gene: TRBJ1-2
V gene: TRBV19
CDR3 DNA: TGTGCCAGTAGTTTCATTCCTGTCTCAAACTATGGCTACACCTTC
CDR3 protein: CASSFIPVSNYGYTF

D gene: NA
clone size: NA
J gene: TRBJ2-1
V gene: TRBV7-6
CDR3 DNA: TGTGCCAGCAGCCTCGACGGTAGCTCGGAGGAGCAGTTCTTC
CDR3 protein: CASSLDGSSEEQFF

D gene: TRBD2
clone size: once
J gene: TRBJ2-3
V gene: TRBV27
CDR3 DNA: TGTGCCAGCAGCCATAATCCGGGACTAGCGGAGATAAGCACAGATACGCAGTATTTT
CDR3 protein: CASSHNPGLAEISTDTQYF

D gene: TRBD1
clone size: few
J gene: TRBJ1-2
V gene: TRBV6-5
CDR3 DNA: TGTGCCAGCAGTTACTTTTTGACAGGGGTTAACTATGGCTACACCTTC
CDR3 protein: CASSYFLTGVNYGYTF

D gene: NA
clone size: NA
J gene: TRBJ1-1
V gene: TRBV9
CDR3 DNA: TGTGCCAGCAGCGTAGGAAAGAGATTGAACACTGAAGCTTTCTTT
CDR3 protein: CASSVGKRLNTEAFF

D gene: NA
clone size: NA
J gene: TRBJ1-5
V gene: TRBV7-6
CDR3 DNA: TGTGCCAGCAGCTTATCGAGCAATCAGCCCCAGCATTTT
CDR3 protein: CASSLSSNQPQHF

D gene: TRBD1
clone size: medium-sized
J gene: TRBJ2-1
V gene: TRBV19
CDR3 DNA: TGTGCCAGTAGTATAATCACAGGGGGCTATAATGAGCAGTTCTTC
CDR3 protein: CASSIITGGYNEQFF

D gene: TRBD1
clone size: NA
J gene: TRBJ2-7
V gene: TRBV6-6
CDR3 DNA: TGTGCCAGCAGTTTGCGGGACAGGGCCGACGAGCAGTACTTC
CDR3 protein: CASSLRDRADEQYF

D gene: TRBD2
clone size: NA
J gene: TRBJ2-1
V gene: TRBV4-2
CDR3 DNA: TGTGCCAGCAGCCAGAGACGGAACGGCCTAGCGGGAGATAATGAGCAGTTCTTC
CDR3 protein: CASSQRRNGLAGDNEQFF

D gene: TRBD1
clone size: once
J gene: TRBJ1-1
V gene: TRBV11-3
CDR3 DNA: TGTGCCAGCAGCCTCAGACAGGGGGACTCTGAAGCTTTCTTT
CDR3 protein: CASSLRQGDSEAFF

D gene: NA
clone size: NA
J gene: TRBJ1-2
V gene: TRBV6-5
CDR3 DNA: TGTGCCAGCAGTTACTCGGGACGACTCTATGGCTACACCTTC
CDR3 protein: CASSYSGRLYGYTF

D gene: NA
clone size: once
J gene: TRBJ1-1
V gene: TRBV21-1
CDR3 DNA: TGTGCCAGCAGCCTAACGGGTGGGTCCATGAACACTGAAGCTTTCTTT
CDR3 protein: CASSLTGGSMNTEAFF

D gene: NA
clone size: NA
J gene: TRBJ1-3
V gene: TRBV18
CDR3 DNA: TGTGCCAGCTCACCACCGGGCTCTGGAAACACCATATATTTT
CDR3 protein: CASSPPGSGNTIYF

D gene: NA
clone size: few
J gene: TRBJ2-7
V gene: TRBV28
CDR3 DNA: TGTGCCAGCAGTTTAAGGGGGATGGGACTGAACTACGAGCAGTACTTC
CDR3 protein: CASSLRGMGLNYEQYF

D gene: NA
clone size: NA
J gene: TRBJ1-1
V gene: TRBV19
CDR3 DNA: TGTGCCAGTAGACTACAGGGATTGAACACTGAAGCTTTCTTT
CDR3 protein: CASRLQGLNTEAFF

D gene: NA
clone size: NA
J gene: TRBJ1-2
V gene: TRBV19
CDR3 DNA: TGTGCCAGTAGTATCTCACCCCCTTATGGCTACACCTTC
CDR3 protein: CASSISPPYGYTF

D gene: NA
clone size: NA
J gene: TRBJ2-1
V gene: TRBV7-6
CDR3 DNA: TGTGCCAGCAGCTTCGGGGGAGAAGACTACAATGAGCAGTTCTTC
CDR3 protein: CASSFGGEDYNEQFF

D gene: NA
clone size: NA
J gene: TRBJ2-1
V gene: TRBV7-6
CDR3 DNA: TGTGCCAGCAGCTTAGAGGGAGCCCCCTACAATGAGCAGTTCTTC
CDR3 protein: CASSLEGAPYNEQFF

D gene: TRBD2
clone size: NA
J gene: TRBJ2-5
V gene: TRBV2
CDR3 DNA: TGTGCCAGCACCCCTAGCGGGAGCCATAAGAGTACCCAGTACTTC
CDR3 protein: CASTPSGSHKSTQYF

D gene: TRBD2
clone size: NA
J gene: TRBJ2-3
V gene: TRBV19
CDR3 DNA: TGTGCCAGTAGTATAAGGACTAGCGGGAGTATAGATACGCAGTATTTT
CDR3 protein: CASSIRTSGSIDTQYF

D gene: NA
clone size: NA
J gene: TRBJ1-1
V gene: TRBV7-6
CDR3 DNA: TGTGCCAGCAGCACCAGGGGGAACACTGAAGCTTTCTTT
CDR3 protein: CASSTRGNTEAFF

D gene: TRBD1
clone size: few
J gene: TRBJ2-5
V gene: TRBV27
CDR3 DNA: TGTGCCAGCAGTTTATACAGGGGTGAGACCCAGTACTTC
CDR3 protein: CASSLYRGETQYF

D gene: TRBD2
clone size: NA
J gene: TRBJ2-3
V gene: TRBV4-2
CDR3 DNA: TGTGCCGTAACTAGCGGGAAGGATACGCAGTATTTT
CDR3 protein: CAVTSGKDTQYF

D gene: NA
clone size: NA
J gene: TRBJ1-1
V gene: TRBV6-5
CDR3 DNA: TGTGCCAGCTTGGGGGGGGGAACTGAAGCTTTCTTT
CDR3 protein: CASLGGGTEAFF

D gene: TRBD2
clone size: NA
J gene: TRBJ2-3
V gene: TRBV10-3
CDR3 DNA: TGTGCCATCAGTGAAGAGCGGGACACAGATACGCAGTATTTT
CDR3 protein: CAISEERDTDTQYF

D gene: TRBD2
clone size: NA
J gene: TRBJ2-1
V gene: TRBV19
CDR3 DNA: TGTGCCAGTAGTATAGTGGCTAGCGGGTTCACTGAGCAGTTCTTC
CDR3 protein: CASSIVASGFTEQFF

D gene: NA
clone size: few
J gene: TRBJ2-7
V gene: TRBV2
CDR3 DNA: TGTGCCAGCAATGGGAACTCCTACGAGCAGTACTTC
CDR3 protein: CASNGNSYEQYF

D gene: TRBD1
clone size: NA
J gene: TRBJ1-5
V gene: TRBV28
CDR3 DNA: TGTGCCAGCAGCGAGGGGGCAAATCAGCCCCAGCATTTT
CDR3 protein: CASSEGANQPQHF

D gene: NA
clone size: NA
J gene: TRBJ2-7
V gene: TRBV5-1
CDR3 DNA: TGCGCCAGCAGCTTATCAGGGGCTACCTACGAGCAGTACTTC
CDR3 protein: CASSLSGATYEQYF

D gene: NA
clone size: NA
J gene: TRBJ2-2
V gene: TRBV7-2
CDR3 DNA: TGTGCCAGCAGCGACCGGCGAGGTCCGTACACCGGGGAGCTGTTTTTT
CDR3 protein: CASSDRRGPYTGELFF

D gene: TRBD1
clone size: NA
J gene: TRBJ2-5
V gene: TRBV19
CDR3 DNA: TGTGCCAGTTCCCCCGGGGCAGGGGGAATTGGGGAGACCCAGTACTTC
CDR3 protein: CASSPGAGGIGETQYF

D gene: NA
clone size: once
J gene: TRBJ2-3
V gene: TRBV5-1
CDR3 DNA: TGCGCCAGCAGCTTCGAACGTGGCACAGATACGCAGTATTTT
CDR3 protein: CASSFERGTDTQYF

D gene: NA
clone size: NA
J gene: TRBJ1-1
V gene: TRBV9
CDR3 DNA: TGTGCCAGCAGTCAAGGGGATACTGAAGCTTTCTTT
CDR3 protein: CASSQGDTEAFF

D gene: TRBD1
clone size: NA
J gene: TRBJ1-4
V gene: TRBV19
CDR3 DNA: TGTGCCAGTAGTATAGCTCAGACAGGGGGCAATGAAAAACTGTTTTTT
CDR3 protein: CASSIAQTGGNEKLFF

D gene: NA
clone size: NA
J gene: TRBJ2-5
V gene: TRBV29-1
CDR3 DNA: TGCAGCGTTCCTCAACAGGGTGGACAAGAGACCCAGTACTTC
CDR3 protein: CSVPQQGGQETQYF